This T cell receptor beta chain was sequenced in a study of OX40 agonist ivuxolimab in advanced cancers. Study-level background: Those treated in dose escalation had hepatocellular carcinoma, melanoma, renal cell cancer or head and neck cancer. People who had prior anti-PD-1, anti-PD-L1 or anti-CTLA-4 therapy could take part, and under 45% had some. Points from the study as a whole: Normalized expansion of T-cell clones was also low for some nonresponders. Both CD4+ and CD8+ T cell populations in blood had undergone clonal expansion by week 6 at 0.1 to 3.0 mg/kg.

The V gene lost 1 base and the J gene lost 3 bases, with 9 bases spanning the gap. Germline loops: CDR1 MGHDK, CDR2 SYGVNS. This CDR3 spans 15 amino acids. This table comes from immunoSEQ multiplex PCR, and its TCRdb copy is limited to in-frame clones, with some not included. This table has about 100,000 clones, 75% to 95% appearing once. For this clone: Its antigen is still unknown.

This chain joins TRBV25-1 and TRBJ2-2; D not certain. Sequences were derived from CD4+ or CD8+ T cells sorted from blood, sampled in a trial of the OX40 agonist ivuxolimab. The clonotype comes from an adult with an advanced solid tumor such as melanoma, head and neck, liver or kidney cancer. The CDR3 region has the DNA TGTGCCAGCAGTGAATTCCCGTGGGACACCGGGGAGCTGTTTTTT. It is translated as CASSEFPWDTGELFF.